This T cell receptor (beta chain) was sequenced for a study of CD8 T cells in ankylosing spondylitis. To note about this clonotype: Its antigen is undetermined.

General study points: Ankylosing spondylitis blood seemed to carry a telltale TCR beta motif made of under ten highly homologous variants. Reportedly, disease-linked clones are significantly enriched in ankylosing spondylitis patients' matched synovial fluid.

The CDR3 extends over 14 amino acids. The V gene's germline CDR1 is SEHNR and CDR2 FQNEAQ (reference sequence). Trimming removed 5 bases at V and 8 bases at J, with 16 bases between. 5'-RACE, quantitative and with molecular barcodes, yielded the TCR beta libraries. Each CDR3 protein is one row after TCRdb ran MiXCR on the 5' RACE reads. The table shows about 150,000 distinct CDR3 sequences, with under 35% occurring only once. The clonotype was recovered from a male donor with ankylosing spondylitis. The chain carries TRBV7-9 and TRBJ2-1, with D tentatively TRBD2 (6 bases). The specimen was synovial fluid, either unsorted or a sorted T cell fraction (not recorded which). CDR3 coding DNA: TGTGCCAGCAGCCCTCGCCGCGGGGACGATGAGCAGTTCTTC. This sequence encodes CASSPRRGDDEQFF.